The 24 T cell receptor beta chains in this list originate from one sample, sequenced in a study of T cell repertoires in cytomegalovirus infection. Using its own MiXCR run on the reads, TCRdb lists one record per CDR3 protein. This repertoire shows roughly 200,000 distinct CDR3 sequences, roughly 34% found once; its top ten account for over 45%. These receptors are not linked to any known antigen. The specimen was CD8+ T cells from cultured PBMCs, collected from culture after CMV antigen stimulation. The receptors derive from a human donor in good health (CMV status not recorded). Some clones in this sample may be carry-over from other donors' samples.

The chain employs TRBV5-1 and TRBJ1-2; D possibly corresponds to TRBD1 (6 bases). Trimming cost V 4 bases and J 4 bases, with 17 bases left between them. This CDR3 comprises 15 residues. From germline, CDR1 is SGHRS and CDR2 YFSETQ. The CDR3 DNA follows: TGCGCCAGCAGCCCTACCCGACAGGACTCCTATGGCTACACCTTC. It is translated as CASSPTRQDSYGYTF.

The rearrangement uses TRBV2 and TRBJ2-3, with 11 nucleotides matching TRBD2. V shed 0 bases and J 3 bases; nucleotides not matched to a gene: 8. Per the germline V gene, CDR1 is SNHLY and CDR2 is FYNNEI. The CDR3 extends over 18 amino acids. CDR3 DNA sequence: TGTGCCAGCAGTGAAGCGTTGAGTAGCGGGGGGGTTACAGATACGCAGTATTTT. This translates into CASSEALSSGGVTDTQYF.

The chain employs TRBV4-2 and TRBJ1-5, with D possibly being TRBD1 (5 bases). Germline assignment: CDR1 LGHNA and CDR2 YNFKEQ. The CDR3 runs to 14 residues. The V and J ends lost 1 base and 4 bases respectively, with 8 bases between them. The CDR3 nucleotides are TGTGCCAGCAGCCAAGCGGAGGGGAATCAGCCCCAGCATTTT. Its translation: CASSQAEGNQPQHF.

The rearrangement joins TRBV5-1 to TRBJ2-2; unclear D gene. The V gene's germline CDR1 is SGHRS and CDR2 YFSETQ. Trimming cost V 0 bases and J 0 bases, with 15 bases left between them. The CDR3 has 18 amino acids. This CDR3 is CASSLVVTLTPNTGELFF. The CDR3 bases are TGCGCCAGCAGCTTGGTCGTGACACTTACTCCGAACACCGGGGAGCTGTTTTTT.

This clonotype was seen at least ten times. The chain is built from TRBV6-6 and TRBJ1-4; D is undetermined. The CDR3 has 15 amino acids. Trimming cost V 0 bases and J 8 bases, with 13 bases left between them. The germline V gene encodes CDR1 MNHNY and CDR2 SVGAGI (reference sequence). The CDR3 region is CASSYSPALGEKLFF. Written as DNA, the CDR3 is TGTGCCAGCAGTTACTCCCCGGCCCTGGGGGAAAAACTGTTTTTT.

In its sample, this clonotype was seen many times. This chain uses TRBV7-2 with TRBJ2-1; the D gene is possibly TRBD1 (5 bases). Trimming pared 5 bases from V and 5 bases from J, leaving 19 bases between. This CDR3 has 16 amino acids. CDR1 SGHTA and CDR2 FQGNSA come from the germline V gene. CDR3 residues: CASSPGQGWIDNEQFF. The CDR3 bases are TGTGCCAGCAGCCCCGGGCAGGGATGGATTGACAATGAGCAGTTCTTC.

The gene calls are TRBV7-6 and TRBJ2-5, with 8 bases fitting TRBD2. CDR1 SGHVS and CDR2 FNYEAQ come from the germline V gene. CDR3 length: 17 residues. V lost 1 base, J lost 4 bases, and 11 bases stayed unmatched. DNA for the CDR3: TGTGCCAGCAGCTTAGGACCCGGGGGGGCGGTAAGAGAGACCCAGTACTTC. This translates into CASSLGPGGAVRETQYF.

This clonotype was detected ten times or more. The rearrangement links TRBV7-2 to TRBJ2-1, with D unresolved. Trimming shortened V by 0 bases and J by 10 bases, and 13 bases separated the two germline ends. Germline V gene lookup returns CDR1 SGHTA and CDR2 FQGNSA. CDR3 length: 14 amino acids. The CDR3 spells CASSLADSQFEQFF. In nucleotides, the CDR3 is TGTGCCAGCAGCTTAGCGGATTCTCAGTTCGAGCAGTTCTTC.

This clonotype was counted a few times. This chain uses TRBV20-1 with TRBJ2-2, with D possibly being TRBD1 or TRBD2 (5 bases each). This CDR3 contains 16 residues. Per the germline V gene, CDR1 is DFQATT and CDR2 is SNEGSKA (reference sequence). V lost 0 bases to trimming and J lost 1 base, with 12 bases between them. CDR3 in amino acids: CSARDAGTLNTGELFF. The DNA for the CDR3 is TGCAGTGCTAGAGACGCCGGGACCCTGAACACCGGGGAGCTGTTTTTT.

The chain has TRBV6-1 and TRBJ2-1; TRBD1 matches 8 bases. CDR3 length equals 15 residues. V shed 7 bases, J shed 6 bases, and the junction held 11 bases outside the gene matches. Germline CDR1 is MNHNS and CDR2 is SASEGT. The CDR3 coding sequence is TGTGCCAGCACCCAAACGACAGGGGCGCGCAATGAGCAGTTCTTC. The encoded protein is CASTQTTGARNEQFF.

This clonotype appeared many times. The CDR3 reads CASSTSGLAHSYEQYF. CDR3 nucleotides: TGTGCCAGCAGCACTAGCGGACTAGCGCATTCCTACGAGCAGTACTTC. The chain joins TRBV7-8 to TRBJ2-7; TRBD2 matches at 9 bases. The CDR3 has 16 amino acids. Germline values: CDR1 SGHVS, CDR2 FQNEAQ. Unmatched junction bases numbered 9, after V lost 5 bases and J lost 1 base.

On this clonotype: This clone may be a read error of a much larger clone one base away. The rearrangement joins TRBV7-3 to TRBJ1-1; D perhaps matches TRBD1 (5 bases). The V and J ends lost 4 bases and 1 base respectively, with 25 bases between them. Germline V gives CDR1 SGHTA, CDR2 FQGTGA. The CDR3 extends over 19 amino acids. The CDR3 nucleotides read TGTGCCAGCAGCTCTCCCCCGGCGGACCCTGGCAGGGAGAACACTGAAGCTTTCTTT. Its translation: CASSSPPADPGRENTEAFF.

J is TRBJ2-5 and V is TRBV7-9, with 8 bases lining up with TRBD1. Trimming cost V 3 bases and J 5 bases; bases outside gene matches: 8. The CDR3 runs 15 residues. Germline V gene lookup returns CDR1 SEHNR and CDR2 FQNEAQ (reference sequence). CDR3 sequence: CASSFKPGGAETQYF. The CDR3 coding sequence is TGTGCCAGCAGCTTTAAGCCAGGGGGCGCGGAGACCCAGTACTTC.

The chain carries TRBV12-3 or TRBV12-4 and TRBJ2-6; TRBD1 aligns across 9 bases. Trimming removed 5 bases from V and 0 bases from J; junction bases left unmatched: 11. This CDR3 comprises 19 residues. In nucleotides, the CDR3 is TGTGCCAGCAGTCTACGGACGGGACAGGGAATCTCTGGGGCCAACGTCCTGACTTTC. This translates into CASSLRTGQGISGANVLTF.

In its sample, this clonotype was seen a few times. V usage is TRBV4-2 and J usage is TRBJ1-1, with 9 bases that match TRBD1. J lost 6 bases, V lost 4 bases, and 9 bases had no gene match. The CDR3 covers 15 residues. Germline CDR1 LGHNA, CDR2 YNFKEQ. This chain's CDR3 is CASSRRQGDYAEAFF. CDR3 sequence (DNA): TGTGCCAGCAGCCGCAGACAGGGGGATTATGCTGAAGCTTTCTTT.

In its sample, this clonotype was seen a few times. This rearrangement joins TRBV28 to TRBJ1-2; D ambiguous. Germline V gene data show CDR1 as MDHEN and CDR2 as SYDVKM. V lost 3 bases and J lost 4, with 9 bases in between. The CDR3 sequence is 13 residues long. The CDR3 loop reads CASSFRDVYGYTF. The CDR3 DNA sequence: TGTGCCAGCAGTTTCCGGGATGTCTATGGCTACACCTTC.

V gene TRBV19 combines with J gene TRBJ1-5, with 7 positions matching TRBD1. Germline-derived CDR1 and CDR2 are LNHDA and SQIVND (reference sequence). This CDR3 spans 15 amino acids. Trimming took 9 bases from V and 2 from J; bases not matched to a gene: 10. The CDR3 here is CASSPDREGNQPQHF. The DNA for the CDR3 is TGTGCCAGCAGCCCAGACAGGGAGGGCAATCAGCCCCAGCATTTT.

This clonotype occurred many times. The chain is built from TRBV10-3 and TRBJ1-5, with TRBD1 identical over 8 bases. This CDR3 contains 16 residues. The germline V gene encodes CDR1 ENHRY and CDR2 SYGVKD. After removal of 2 bases from V and 6 bases from J, the junction contained 9 bases not matched to a gene. CDR3 residues: CAISELSGQGGQPQHF. The CDR3 nucleotides read TGTGCCATCAGTGAGCTCTCCGGACAGGGCGGTCAGCCCCAGCATTTT.

The table lists this clonotype with a few counts. The J gene is TRBJ2-1, the V gene TRBV7-6, with 15 bases fitting TRBD2. V lost 3 bases, J lost 1 base, and 4 bases stayed unmatched. Looked up from germline, CDR1 is SGHVS and CDR2 is FNYEAQ. This CDR3 is built from 18 residues. This chain's CDR3 is CASSLGLAGGQSYNEQFF. The CDR3 DNA reads TGTGCCAGCAGCTTGGGACTAGCGGGGGGTCAATCCTACAATGAGCAGTTCTTC.

The gene calls are TRBV7-3 and TRBJ2-3, with a possible D match to TRBD2 (6 bases). Looked up from germline, CDR1 is SGHTA and CDR2 is FQGTGA. The CDR3 spans 22 residues. Trimming removed 5 bases from V and 6 bases from J, with 39 bases in between. CDR3 protein: CASSQLGPITLGLRSRDDTQYF. The CDR3 DNA is TGTGCCAGCAGCCAACTGGGCCCTATTACCCTCGGACTACGCTCCCGGGATGATACGCAGTATTTT.

CDR3: CASSPNRGSYNEQFF. CDR3 DNA sequence: TGTGCCAGCAGCCCCAACAGGGGCTCCTACAATGAGCAGTTCTTC. The chain has TRBV7-6 and TRBJ2-1, with 7 bases lining up with TRBD1. V lost 5 bases, J lost 0 bases, and 4 bases stayed unmatched. The CDR3 has 15 residues. The germline V gene has CDR1 SGHVS and CDR2 FNYEAQ. Filled out from reference TRBV7-6 and TRBJ2-1, the complete variable domain reads GAGVSQSPRYKVTKRGQDVALRCDPISGHVSLYWYRQALGQGPEFLTYFNYEAQQDKSGLPNDRFSAERPEGSISTLTIQRTEQRDSAMYRCASSPNRGSYNEQFFGPGTRLTVL.

V and J are TRBV7-8 and TRBJ1-5; TRBD1 matches 11 bases. The V gene end was trimmed by 5 bases and the J gene end by 6 bases; junction bases not matched to a gene: 6. The CDR3 contains 15 residues. CDR1 SGHVS and CDR2 FQNEAQ come from the germline V gene. The chain's CDR3 is CASSPGQGEGQPQHF. CDR3 DNA: TGTGCCAGCAGCCCGGGACAGGGGGAAGGTCAGCCCCAGCATTTT.

This clonotype was seen more than once but under ten times. The genes are TRBV24-1 and TRBJ2-5; TRBD2 aligns across 9 bases. CDR1 is KGHDR, CDR2 SFDVKD, per germline. This CDR3 is 15 amino acids long. V lost 2 bases and J lost 1; bases outside the gene matches: 1. CDR3 sequence reads: CATSDWREGQETQYF. The CDR3 DNA follows: TGTGCCACCAGTGATTGGCGGGAGGGCCAAGAGACCCAGTACTTC.

This sequence joins TRBV11-1 and TRBJ2-1; TRBD2 agrees at 9 bases. Germline V lookup: CDR1 SGHAT, CDR2 FQDESV (reference sequence). CDR3 size: 15 residues. J lost 6 bases, V lost 4 bases, and 7 bases had no gene match. Written as DNA, the CDR3 is TGTGCCAGCAGCTCCCTTAGCGGGAGTCCCAATGAGCAGTTCTTC. Residues: CASSSLSGSPNEQFF.